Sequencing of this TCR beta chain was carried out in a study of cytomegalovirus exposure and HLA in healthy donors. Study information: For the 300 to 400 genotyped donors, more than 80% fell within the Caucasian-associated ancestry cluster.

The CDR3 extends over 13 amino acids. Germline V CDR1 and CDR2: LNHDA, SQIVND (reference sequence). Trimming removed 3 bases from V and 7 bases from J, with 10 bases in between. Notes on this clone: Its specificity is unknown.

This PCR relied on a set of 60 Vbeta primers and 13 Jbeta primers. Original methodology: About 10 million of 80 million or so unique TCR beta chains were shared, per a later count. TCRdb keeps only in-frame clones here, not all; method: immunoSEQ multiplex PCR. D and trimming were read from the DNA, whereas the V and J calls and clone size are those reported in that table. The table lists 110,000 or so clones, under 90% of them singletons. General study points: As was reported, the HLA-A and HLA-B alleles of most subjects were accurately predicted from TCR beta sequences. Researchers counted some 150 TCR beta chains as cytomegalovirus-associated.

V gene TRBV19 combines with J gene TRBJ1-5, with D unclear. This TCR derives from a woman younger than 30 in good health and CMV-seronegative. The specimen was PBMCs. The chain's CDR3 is CASSITGYQPQHF. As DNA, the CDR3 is TGTGCCAGTAGTATCACCGGGTACCAGCCCCAGCATTTT.